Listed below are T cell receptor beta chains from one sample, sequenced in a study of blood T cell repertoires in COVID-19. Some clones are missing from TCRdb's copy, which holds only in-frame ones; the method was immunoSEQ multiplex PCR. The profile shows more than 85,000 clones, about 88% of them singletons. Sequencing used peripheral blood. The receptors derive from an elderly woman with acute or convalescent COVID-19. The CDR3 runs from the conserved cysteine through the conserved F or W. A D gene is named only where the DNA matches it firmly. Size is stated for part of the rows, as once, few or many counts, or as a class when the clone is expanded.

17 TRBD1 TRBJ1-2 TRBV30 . CAWSVQRILQGAGGYTF TGTGCCTGGAGTGTACAAAGGATACTACAGGGGGCCGGTGGCTACACCTTC
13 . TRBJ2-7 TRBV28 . CASSSSFPYEQYF TGTGCCAGCAGTTCCTCTTTTCCCTACGAGCAGTACTTC
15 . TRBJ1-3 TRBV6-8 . CASSYRGGTGNTIYF TGTGCCAGCAGTTATCGGGGGGGCACTGGAAACACCATATATTTT
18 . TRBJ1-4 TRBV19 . CASSTNNLIQGSNEKLFF TGTGCCAGTAGTACGAACAATTTGATACAGGGATCTAATGAAAAACTGTTTTTT
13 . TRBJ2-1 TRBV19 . CASSKGTLNEQFF TGTGCCAGTAGCAAGGGGACACTCAATGAGCAGTTCTTC
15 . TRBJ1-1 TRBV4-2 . CASSQEDIQDTEAFF TGTGCCAGCAGCCAAGAGGATATTCAGGACACTGAAGCTTTCTTT
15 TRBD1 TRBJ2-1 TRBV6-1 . CASSEVGGSAYRQFF TGTGCCAGCAGTGAAGTAGGGGGCTCGGCTTACCGGCAGTTCTTC
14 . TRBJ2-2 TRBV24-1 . CATSDRGNTGELFF TGTGCCACCAGTGACAGGGGGAACACCGGGGAGCTGTTTTTT
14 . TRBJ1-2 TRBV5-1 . CASSPPGGNYGYTF TGCGCCAGCAGCCCCCCGGGGGGTAACTATGGCTACACCTTC
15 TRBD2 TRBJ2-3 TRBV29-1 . CSVDGTSGSVDTQYF TGCAGCGTTGACGGGACTAGCGGGAGTGTGGATACGCAGTATTTT
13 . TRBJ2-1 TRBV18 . CASSPQRDNEQFF TGTGCCAGCTCACCACAGAGGGACAATGAGCAGTTCTTC
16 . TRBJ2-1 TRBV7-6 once CASSLGSGQFHNEQFF TGTGCCAGCAGCTTAGGTTCCGGACAGTTCCACAATGAGCAGTTCTTC
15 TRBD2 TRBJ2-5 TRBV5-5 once CASSPDGTGGETQYF TGTGCCAGCAGCCCGGATGGGACGGGGGGGGAGACCCAGTACTTC
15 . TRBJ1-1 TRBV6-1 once CASSEQGSLDTEAFF TGTGCCAGCAGTGAGCAGGGGAGTTTGGACACTGAAGCTTTCTTT
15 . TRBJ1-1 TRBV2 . CASSEQSGRNTEAFF TGTGCCAGCAGTGAGCAATCAGGAAGGAACACTGAAGCTTTCTTT
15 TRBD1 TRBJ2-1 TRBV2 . CASSGTGTGRNEQFF TGTGCCAGCAGCGGGACCGGGACAGGGCGTAATGAGCAGTTCTTC
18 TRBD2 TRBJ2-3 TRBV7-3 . CASSLSPPTSGGTDTQYF TGTGCCAGCAGCTTAAGCCCCCCCACTAGCGGGGGGACAGATACGCAGTATTTT
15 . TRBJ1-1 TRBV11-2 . CASSPGSGGSTEAFF TGTGCCAGCAGCCCAGGGTCGGGGGGGAGCACTGAAGCTTTCTTT
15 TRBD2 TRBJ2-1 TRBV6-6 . CASSYGSGDYNEQFF TGTGCCAGCAGTTATGGGAGCGGGGACTACAATGAGCAGTTCTTC
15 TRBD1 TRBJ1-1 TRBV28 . CASSSPGTGGPGAFF TGTGCCAGCAGTTCCCCCGGGACAGGGGGACCAGGGGCTTTCTTT
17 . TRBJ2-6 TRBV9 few CASSVVPDISGANVLTF TGTGCCAGCAGCGTAGTCCCCGACATCTCTGGGGCCAACGTCCTGACTTTC
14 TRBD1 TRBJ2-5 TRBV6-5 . CASRDRGISETQYF TGTGCCAGCAGAGACAGGGGGATTAGCGAGACCCAGTACTTC
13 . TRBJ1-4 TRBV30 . CAWNRVGGEKLFF TGTGCCTGGAATCGGGTCGGGGGGGAAAAACTGTTTTTT
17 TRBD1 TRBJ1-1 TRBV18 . CASSPLSGQAGGTEAFF TGTGCCAGCTCACCACTATCGGGACAGGCTGGCGGCACTGAAGCTTTCTTT
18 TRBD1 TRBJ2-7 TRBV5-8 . CASSLTVTGGFFSYEQYF TGTGCCAGCAGCTTGACTGTGACAGGGGGCTTCTTCTCCTACGAGCAGTACTTC
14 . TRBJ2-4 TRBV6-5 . CASQSPGAKNIQYF TGTGCCAGCCAATCACCCGGGGCCAAAAACATTCAGTACTTC
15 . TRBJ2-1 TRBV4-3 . CASSPLLLAGNEQFF TGCGCCAGCAGCCCCCTATTACTAGCAGGCAATGAGCAGTTCTTC
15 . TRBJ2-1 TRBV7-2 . CASSLGRPDYNEQFF TGTGCCAGCAGCTTAGGGCGGCCGGACTACAATGAGCAGTTCTTC
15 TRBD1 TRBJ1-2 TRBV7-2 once CASTLQGALPYGYTF TGTGCCAGCACTCTCCAGGGGGCGCTACCCTATGGCTACACCTTC
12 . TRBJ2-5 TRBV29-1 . CSAKQGVETQYF TGCAGCGCAAAACAGGGTGTGGAGACCCAGTACTTC
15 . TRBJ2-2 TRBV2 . CASSEIVENTGELFF TGTGCCAGCAGTGAAATAGTAGAGAACACCGGGGAGCTGTTTTTT
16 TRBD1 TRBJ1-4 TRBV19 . CASSHQTGTGNEKLFF TGTGCCAGTAGTCACCAAACCGGGACAGGGAATGAAAAACTGTTTTTT
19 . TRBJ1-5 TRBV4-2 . CASSPRDTGRWYSNQPQHF TGTGCCAGCAGCCCCCGGGATACTGGGAGATGGTATAGCAATCAGCCCCAGCATTTT
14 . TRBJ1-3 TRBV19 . CASSIGYSGNTIYF TGTGCCAGTAGTATCGGGTACTCTGGAAACACCATATATTTT
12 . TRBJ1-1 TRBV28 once CASIQGGTEAFF TGTGCCAGCATTCAGGGTGGCACTGAAGCTTTCTTT
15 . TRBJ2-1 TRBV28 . CASSSGLSSLWEQFF TGTGCCAGCAGTTCCGGACTTAGTAGCCTGTGGGAGCAGTTCTTC
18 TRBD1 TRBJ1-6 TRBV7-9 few CASSGRDRGFSFNSPLHF TGTGCCAGCAGCGGCCGGGACAGGGGTTTTTCTTTTAATTCACCCCTCCACTTT
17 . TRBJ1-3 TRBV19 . CASSPRAGDLLGNTIYF TGTGCCAGTAGCCCGCGGGCAGGGGACCTTCTTGGAAACACCATATATTTT
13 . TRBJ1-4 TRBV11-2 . CASSFPKNEKLFF TGTGCCAGCAGCTTTCCCAAAAATGAAAAACTGTTTTTT
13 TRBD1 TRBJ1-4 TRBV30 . CAWSGDSGEKLFF TGTGCCTGGAGTGGGGACAGTGGGGAAAAACTGTTTTTT
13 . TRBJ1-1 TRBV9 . CASSVAGNTEAFF TGTGCCAGCAGCGTAGCGGGGAACACTGAAGCTTTCTTT
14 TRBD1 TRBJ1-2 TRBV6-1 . CASSEAGGEDGYTF TGTGCCAGCAGTGAGGCAGGGGGCGAGGATGGCTACACCTTC
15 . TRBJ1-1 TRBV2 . CASPLRTGGNTEAFF TGTGCCAGCCCCCTCCGGACGGGGGGGAACACTGAAGCTTTCTTT
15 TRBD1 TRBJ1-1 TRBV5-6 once CASSLWDRVNTEAFF TGTGCCAGCAGCTTGTGGGACAGGGTGAACACTGAAGCTTTCTTT
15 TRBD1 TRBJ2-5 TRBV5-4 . CASSAPGGSKETQYF TGTGCCAGCAGTGCGCCAGGGGGCAGTAAGGAGACCCAGTACTTC
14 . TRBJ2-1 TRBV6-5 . CASSYYFQANEQFF TGTGCCAGCAGTTACTACTTCCAGGCCAATGAGCAGTTCTTC
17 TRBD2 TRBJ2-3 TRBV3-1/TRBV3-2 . CASSQDSLAASTDTQYF TGTGCCAGCAGCCAAGATAGCCTAGCGGCAAGCACAGATACGCAGTATTTT
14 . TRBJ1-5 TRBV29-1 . CSVPSVRSNQPQHF TGCAGCGTTCCTTCGGTCAGGAGCAATCAGCCCCAGCATTTT
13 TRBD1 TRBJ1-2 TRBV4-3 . CASSLTGVAGYTF TGCGCCAGCAGCCTGACAGGGGTGGCCGGCTACACCTTC